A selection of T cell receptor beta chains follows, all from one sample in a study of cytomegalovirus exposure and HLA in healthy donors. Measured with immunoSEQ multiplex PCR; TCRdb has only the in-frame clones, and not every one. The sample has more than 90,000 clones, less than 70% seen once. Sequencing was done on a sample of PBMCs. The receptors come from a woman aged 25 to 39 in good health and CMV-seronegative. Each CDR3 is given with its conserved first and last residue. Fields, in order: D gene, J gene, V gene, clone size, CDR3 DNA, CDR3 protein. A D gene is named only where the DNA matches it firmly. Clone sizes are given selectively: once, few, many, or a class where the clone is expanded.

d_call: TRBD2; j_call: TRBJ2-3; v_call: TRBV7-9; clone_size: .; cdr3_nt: TGTGCCAGCAGCCCACTAGCGGGAGTCACAGATACGCAGTATTTT; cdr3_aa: CASSPLAGVTDTQYF
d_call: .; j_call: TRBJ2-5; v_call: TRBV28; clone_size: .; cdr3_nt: TGTGCCAGCAGTTCCCCTAATGACAGTTCCAAAGAGACCCAGTACTTC; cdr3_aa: CASSSPNDSSKETQYF
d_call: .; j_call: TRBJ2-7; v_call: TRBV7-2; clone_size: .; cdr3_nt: TGTGCCAGCAGCCCCTCAGGGGCTTCCGCCTACGAGCAGTACTTC; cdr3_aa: CASSPSGASAYEQYF
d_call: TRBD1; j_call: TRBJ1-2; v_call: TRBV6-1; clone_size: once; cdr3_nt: TGTGCCAGCACCCCAGGGACAGCCAACTATGGCTACACCTTC; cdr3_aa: CASTPGTANYGYTF
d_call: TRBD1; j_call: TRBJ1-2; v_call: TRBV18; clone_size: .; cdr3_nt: TGTGCCAGCTCACCCGGGACAGGGTCACGAGGCTACACCTTC; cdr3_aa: CASSPGTGSRGYTF
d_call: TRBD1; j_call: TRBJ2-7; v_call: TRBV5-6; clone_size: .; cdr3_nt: TGTGCCAGCAGCATAGACAGGGGGTCCTACGAGCAGTACTTC; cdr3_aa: CASSIDRGSYEQYF
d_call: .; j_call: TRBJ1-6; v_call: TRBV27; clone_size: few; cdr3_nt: TGTGCCAGCAGTCCATACCCCCAGGGTAATACGTATAATTCACCCCTCCACTTT; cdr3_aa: CASSPYPQGNTYNSPLHF
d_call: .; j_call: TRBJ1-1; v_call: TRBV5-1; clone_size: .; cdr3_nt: .; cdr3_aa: CASSTSAGLNTEAFF
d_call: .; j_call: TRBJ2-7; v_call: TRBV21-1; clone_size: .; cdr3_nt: TGTGCCAGCAGCAAAGGTACAGGGCAAAGCTCCTACGAGCAGTACTTC; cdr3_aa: CASSKGTGQSSYEQYF
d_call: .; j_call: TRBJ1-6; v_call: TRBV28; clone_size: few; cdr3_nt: TGTGCCAGCAGTTACCGGGAGGATGCACCCCTCCACTTT; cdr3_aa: CASSYREDAPLHF
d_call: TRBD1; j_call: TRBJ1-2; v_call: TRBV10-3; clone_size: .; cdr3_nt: TGTGCCATCAGTGAGTCCCAGGGGGCCCATGGCTACACCTTC; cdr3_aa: CAISESQGAHGYTF
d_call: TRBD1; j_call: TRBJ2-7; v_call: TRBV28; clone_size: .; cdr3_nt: TGTGCCAGCAGTTCAACAGGGGGCTACGAGCAGTACTTC; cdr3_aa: CASSSTGGYEQYF
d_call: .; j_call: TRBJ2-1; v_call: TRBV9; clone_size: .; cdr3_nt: TGTGCCAGCAGCGTAGGGCTGAACAATGAGCAGTTCTTC; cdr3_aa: CASSVGLNNEQFF
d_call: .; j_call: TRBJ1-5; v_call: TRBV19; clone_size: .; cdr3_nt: TGTGCCAGTAGTCGACCCGCGGTTGAGGAGCCCCAGCATTTT; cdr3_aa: CASSRPAVEEPQHF
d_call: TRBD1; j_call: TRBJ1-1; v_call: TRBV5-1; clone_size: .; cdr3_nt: TGCGCCAGCGCCATTGTAGGACAGGGTCACACTGAAGCTTTCTTT; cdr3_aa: CASAIVGQGHTEAFF
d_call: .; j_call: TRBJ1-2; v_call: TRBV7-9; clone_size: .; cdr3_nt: TGTGCCAGCAGCTCATCGGTGGGGGGGTCTCTAAGCTATGGCTACACCTTC; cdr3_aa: CASSSSVGGSLSYGYTF
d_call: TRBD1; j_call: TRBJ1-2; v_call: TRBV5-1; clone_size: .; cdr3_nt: TGCGCCAGCAGCTTTACCCAGGGGGCCGATTACTATGGCTACACCTTC; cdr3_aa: CASSFTQGADYYGYTF